This T cell receptor (beta chain) was profiled in a study of T cells in Graves' hyperthyroidism and ophthalmopathy. V was cut by 3 bases and J by 7 bases, with 21 bases left in between. CDR1 is SGHTA and CDR2 is FQGNSA in the germline V gene. The CDR3 has 16 amino acids. Regions amplified from RNA transcripts were the TCR beta CDR3 regions. An initial round of RT-PCR targeting the TCR CDR3 relied on the HTBI primer set. Each CDR3 protein gets one entry after TCRdb re-called the multiplex PCR reads with MiXCR. The sample consists of 500,000 to 600,000 distinct CDR3 sequences, roughly 45% of them appearing once. Exclusion followed for patients with uncontrolled infection, other autoimmune disease, pregnancy or lactation. This clonotype has at least ten counts. Antigen unknown. Study conclusions and caveats: With a median lead of approximately 6.4 months before onset, the model predicted ophthalmopathy.

This rearrangement joins TRBV7-2 to TRBJ2-5; maybe TRBD2 (7 bases). The TCR originated in an adult woman with Graves' disease, either hyperthyroidism or ophthalmopathy (not recorded which). Sequencing was done on a sample of peripheral blood or thyroid tissue (not recorded which). The CDR3 DNA sequence: TGTGCCAGCAGCTTGGGGGGCGGGGGAATCCTAGGGACCCAGTACTTC. Residues: CASSLGGGGILGTQYF.